Reported below is one T cell receptor (beta chain). Its antigen remains unknown. TCRdb's copy holds only in-frame clones and misses some; the assay was immunoSEQ multiplex PCR. Of 75,000 to 95,000 clones listed, around 85% are singletons. The entry originates in a study of radiation and T cells in renal cell carcinoma. Whole-study findings and limits: Pretreatment tumor biopsies were lacking, so baseline clonotypes are unknown.

The CDR3 sequence is 17 residues long. CDR1 is SGDLS and CDR2 is YYNGEE in the germline V gene. Trimming at V came to 4 bases and at J to 0 bases, leaving 4 bases not matched to a gene. Time point of the sample: blood 4 weeks post-SBRT, at nephrectomy. Stated treatment: 15 Gy SBRT to primary tumor, nephrectomy 4 weeks later. After SBRT, blood was collected at 2 and 4 weeks, plus baseline. The patient's renal cell carcinoma had clear cell pathology. The sequence came from a man between 45 and 60 years old with renal cell carcinoma. The chain combines TRBV9 with TRBJ2-2, with 12 bases fitting TRBD2. This specimen consisted of blood, obtained from a patient whose treatment included radiotherapy and nephrectomy. The chain's CDR3 is CASSKTSGSTNTGELFF. The CDR3 coding sequence is TGTGCCAGCAGCAAGACTAGCGGGAGTACGAACACCGGGGAGCTGTTTTTT.